The 8 T cell receptor beta chains below come from one sample, sequenced in a study of T-cell reconstitution after alpha-beta-depleted transplantation in children. TCRbeta library construction was performed incorporating unique molecular identifiers. One entry per CDR3 protein, called by TCRdb with MiXCR from the PCR reads. This sample has about 610,000 distinct CDR3 sequences, with roughly 10% found just once. Sample: PBMCs from the stem cell graft donor, taken from the stem cell graft. The receptors shown here come from a human donor who donated a stem cell graft to a child with acute myeloid leukemia.

CDR3 sequence: CASSLWAGYEEQYF. The DNA of the CDR3 is TGTGCCAGCAGCTTATGGGCTGGTTACGAGGAGCAGTACTTC. The gene calls are TRBV7-2 and TRBJ2-7; no definite D call. This CDR3 is built from 14 residues. V was clipped by 2 bases and J by 7 bases, with 15 bases between them. CDR1 is SGHTA and CDR2 is FQGNSA in the germline V gene.

V gene TRBV27 combines with J gene TRBJ1-1; 10 nucleotides align to TRBD1. This CDR3 is 18 amino acids long. Germline loops: CDR1 MNHEY, CDR2 SMNVEV (reference sequence). V was pared by 0 bases and J by 2 bases, with 9 bases of the junction left unmatched. In DNA, the CDR3 is TGTGCCAGCAGTTTATCGCGGGGACAGGGGCTGTCCAACACTGAAGCTTTCTTT. As protein: CASSLSRGQGLSNTEAFF.

DNA of the CDR3: TGTGCCAGCAGCTCCGGGACTAAGCAGGGGGTCGGGCCCGGGGAGCTGTTTTTT. It translates to CASSSGTKQGVGPGELFF. The rearrangement links TRBV11-1 to TRBJ2-2, with D perhaps given as TRBD1 or TRBD2 (7 bases each). Germline loops: CDR1 SGHAT, CDR2 FQDESV (reference sequence). V dropped 4 bases and J dropped 6 bases, with 24 bases sitting between them. This CDR3 has 18 residues.

The V and J genes are TRBV29-1 and TRBJ1-2; 8 bases fit TRBD1. CDR3 length equals 12 residues. V was clipped by 6 bases and J by 7 bases; unmatched bases: 7. Germline CDR1 reads SQVTM; CDR2 reads ANQGSEA. CDR3 loop: CSVTGGERGYTF. The CDR3 bases are TGCAGCGTCACAGGGGGTGAACGTGGCTACACCTTC.

This clonotype showed up many times. The V gene is TRBV20-1, the J gene TRBJ2-6, with 12 bases aligning to TRBD2. CDR1 is DFQATT, CDR2 SNEGSKA, per germline (reference sequence). The CDR3 extends over 16 amino acids. J was trimmed by 0 bases and V by 6 bases; bases with no gene match: 3. CDR3 nucleotides: TGCAGTGCCAGGACTAGCGGGACCTCTGGGGCCAACGTCCTGACTTTC. Translated: CSARTSGTSGANVLTF.

The chain joins TRBV6-2 or TRBV6-3 to TRBJ2-3, with TRBD1 matching over 7 bases. J was trimmed by 6 bases and V by 8 bases; bases with no gene match: 20. The CDR3 is 17 amino acids. Germline-derived CDR1 and CDR2 are MNHEY and SVGEGT. The CDR3 region is CASGTATQGMESDTQYF. The CDR3 nucleotides read TGTGCCAGCGGAACGGCGACACAGGGGATGGAATCGGATACGCAGTATTTT.

The sample holds many counts of this clonotype. This chain uses TRBV27 with TRBJ2-1; possibly TRBD1 for D (6 bases). Germline V gives CDR1 MNHEY, CDR2 SMNVEV (reference sequence). Trimming stripped 8 bases from V and 9 bases from J, with 11 bases between. The CDR3 has 11 residues. CDR3 loop: CASAEGGEQFF. CDR3 in DNA: TGTGCCAGCGCCGAAGGGGGTGAGCAGTTCTTC.

The rearrangement links TRBV5-1 to TRBJ2-5, with TRBD1 matching over 9 bases. V gave up 4 bases and J gave up 4 bases; unmatched junction bases: 11. Germline CDR1 is SGHRS and CDR2 is YFSETQ. This CDR3 has 16 amino acids. The CDR3 DNA follows: TGCGCCAGCAGCCCAGCCCTGGGACAGGGTAGAGAGACCCAGTACTTC. Its translation: CASSPALGQGRETQYF.